The sequence of this T cell receptor (beta chain) was determined in a study of human T cells and chemical hapten exposure. Study background: Patients additionally received therapeutic doses of diphenylcyclopropenone on the scalp once a week, and this continued throughout the approximately 23-week study. Study conclusions and caveats: Counts of TCRs expanded at PT1 correlated positively with patch test score. Donors in the study had alopecia, meaning their immune response may differ from healthy people's.

The V segment lost 5 bases and the J segment 6 bases; nucleotides outside the gene matches: 7. The CDR3 totals 14 residues. Germline V gene lookup returns CDR1 MNHEY and CDR2 SMNVEV (reference sequence). Indicated time point: patch test 3, about 24 weeks after DPC sensitization. Treatment given: therapeutic diphenylcyclopropenone sensitization with weekly scalp DPC. Drawing of blood took place ahead of applying each patch test. Turning to this clonotype: The antigen is undetermined.

TCRdb called the RACE reads again in MiXCR, with one record for every CDR3 protein. Of about 82,000 distinct CDR3 sequences listed, approximately 13% were seen once; the top ten hold around 5.7%. The input for sequencing was whole blood, taken in connection with sensitization to the hapten diphenylcyclopropenone (DPC). The V and J genes are TRBV27 and TRBJ1-5, with TRBD1 matching over 7 bases. This sequence originates from a woman aged 50 to 65 with alopecia areata. Some clones in this sample may be carry-over from other donors' samples. The CDR3 coding sequence is TGTGCCAGCAGTCCAGGGGGGTTCATTCAGCCCCAGCATTTT. Translating gives CASSPGGFIQPQHF.